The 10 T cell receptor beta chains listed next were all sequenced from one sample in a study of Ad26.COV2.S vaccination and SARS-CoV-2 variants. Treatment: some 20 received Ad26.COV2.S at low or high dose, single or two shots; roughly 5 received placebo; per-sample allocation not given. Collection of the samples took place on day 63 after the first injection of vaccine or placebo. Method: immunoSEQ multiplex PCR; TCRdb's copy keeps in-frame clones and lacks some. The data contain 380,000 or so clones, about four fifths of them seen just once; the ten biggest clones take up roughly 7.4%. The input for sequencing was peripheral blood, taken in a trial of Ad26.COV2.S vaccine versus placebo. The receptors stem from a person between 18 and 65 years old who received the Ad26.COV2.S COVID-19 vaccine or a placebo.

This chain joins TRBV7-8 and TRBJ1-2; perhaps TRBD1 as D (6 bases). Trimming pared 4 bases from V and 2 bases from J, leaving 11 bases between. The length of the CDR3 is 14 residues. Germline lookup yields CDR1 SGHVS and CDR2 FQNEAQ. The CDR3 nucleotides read TGTGCCAGCAGCTCTTACCAGGGGAACTATGGCTACACCTTC. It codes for CASSSYQGNYGYTF.

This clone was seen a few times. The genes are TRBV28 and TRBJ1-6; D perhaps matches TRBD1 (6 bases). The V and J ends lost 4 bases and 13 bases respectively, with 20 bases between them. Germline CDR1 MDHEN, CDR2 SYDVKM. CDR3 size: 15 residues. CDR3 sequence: CASSWGEGDVFPLHF. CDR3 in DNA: TGTGCCAGCAGTTGGGGAGAGGGGGATGTGTTCCCCCTCCACTTT.

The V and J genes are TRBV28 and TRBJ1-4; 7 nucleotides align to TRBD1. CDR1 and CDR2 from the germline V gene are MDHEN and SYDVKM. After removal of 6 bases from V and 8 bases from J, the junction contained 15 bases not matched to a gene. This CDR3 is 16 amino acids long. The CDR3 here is CASSAQTGVRGEKLFF. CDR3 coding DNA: TGTGCCAGCAGCGCACAAACAGGGGTAAGGGGCGAAAAACTGTTTTTT.

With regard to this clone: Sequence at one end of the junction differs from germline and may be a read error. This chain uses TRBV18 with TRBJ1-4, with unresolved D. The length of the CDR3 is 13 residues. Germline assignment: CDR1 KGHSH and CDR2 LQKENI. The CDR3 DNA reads TGTGCCAGCTCCCCACAGTGGGGTGAAAAACTGTTTTTT. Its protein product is CASSPQWGEKLFF.

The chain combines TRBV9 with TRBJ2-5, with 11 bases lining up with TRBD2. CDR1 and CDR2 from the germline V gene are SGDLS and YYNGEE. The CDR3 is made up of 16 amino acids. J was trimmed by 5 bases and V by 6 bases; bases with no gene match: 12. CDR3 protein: CASTRSLAGGGETQYF. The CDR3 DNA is TGTGCCAGCACCCGATCGCTAGCGGGAGGAGGGGAGACCCAGTACTTC.

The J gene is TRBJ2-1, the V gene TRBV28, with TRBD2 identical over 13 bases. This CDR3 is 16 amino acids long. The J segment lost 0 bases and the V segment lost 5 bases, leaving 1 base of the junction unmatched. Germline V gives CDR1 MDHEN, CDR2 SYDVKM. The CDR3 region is CASSTSGRASYNEQFF. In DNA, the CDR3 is TGTGCCAGCAGTACTAGCGGGAGGGCCTCCTACAATGAGCAGTTCTTC. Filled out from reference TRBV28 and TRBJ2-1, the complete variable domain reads DVKVTQSSRYLVKRTGEKVFLECVQDMDHENMFWYRQDPGLGLRLIYFSYDVKMKEKGDIPEGYSVSREKKERFSLILESASTNQTSMYLCASSTSGRASYNEQFFGPGTRLTVL.

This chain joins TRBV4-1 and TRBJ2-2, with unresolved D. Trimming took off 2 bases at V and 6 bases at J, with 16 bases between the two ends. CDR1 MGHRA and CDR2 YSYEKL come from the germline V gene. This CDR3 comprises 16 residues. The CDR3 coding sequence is TGCGCCAGCAGCCAAACTCGAGGATGGAGAGCCGGGGAGCTGTTTTTT. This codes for CASSQTRGWRAGELFF.

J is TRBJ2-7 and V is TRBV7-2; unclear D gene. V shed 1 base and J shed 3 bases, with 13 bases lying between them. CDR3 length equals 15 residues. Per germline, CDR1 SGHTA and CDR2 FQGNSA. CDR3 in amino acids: CASSLEARPNYEQYF. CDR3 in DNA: TGTGCCAGCAGCTTAGAGGCGCGGCCCAACTACGAGCAGTACTTC.

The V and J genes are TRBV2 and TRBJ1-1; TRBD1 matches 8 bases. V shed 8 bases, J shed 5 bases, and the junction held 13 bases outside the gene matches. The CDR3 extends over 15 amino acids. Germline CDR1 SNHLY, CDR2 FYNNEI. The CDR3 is CASVTITGGRTEAFF. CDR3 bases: TGTGCCAGCGTGACGATAACAGGGGGGCGGACTGAAGCTTTCTTT.

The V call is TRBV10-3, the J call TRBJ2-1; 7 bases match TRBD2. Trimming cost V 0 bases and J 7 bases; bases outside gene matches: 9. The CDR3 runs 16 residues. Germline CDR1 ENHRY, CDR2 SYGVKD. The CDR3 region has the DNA TGTGCCATCAGTGAGTCGGGGGAGGGGCGGGGAAATGAGCAGTTCTTC. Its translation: CAISESGEGRGNEQFF.